This TCR beta chain stems from a study of blood T cells in healthy people across ages. Study outcomes and limitations: Diversity was higher, and naive CD4+ cells more numerous, in long-lived donors than in aged donors.

Trimming cost V 5 bases and J 7 bases, with 12 bases left between them. Germline V gene sequence: CDR1 MNHEY, CDR2 SMNVEV (reference sequence). The CDR3 runs 14 residues. On this clonotype itself: Its antigen is not known.

Through a sample-barcoded 5' primer and a J-beta primer mix, a second PCR was run for roughly 7 to 11 cycles. Each cDNA molecule, via a template-switch adaptor with 12 random nucleotides, was tagged. TCRdb fed the 5' RACE reads into MiXCR, producing one record per CDR3 protein. Of about 970,000 distinct CDR3 sequences in the sample, 45% to 60% are singletons; the top ten hold about a fifth. The V gene is TRBV27, the J gene TRBJ1-6; D gene uncertain. This TCR came from a woman aged 55 to 70 in good health. Input material: blood. CDR3 DNA sequence: TGTGCCAGCAGTGTGACCTGGGTGAATTCACCCCTCCACTTT. The encoded protein is CASSVTWVNSPLHF.